This TCR beta chain was sequenced in a study of T cell responses to AZD1222 COVID-19 vaccine. The study, taken as a whole, reports: Recipients of AZD1222 seropositive at baseline numbered only 6 or 7. Regions 160-218 and 743-854 dominated among vaccine-associated CD4 TCRs spanning spike. Epitopes outside B.1.351 and B.1.1.7 mutated regions reportedly drew nearly half of spike TCRs.

The CDR3 has 16 amino acids. With 0 bases removed from V and 0 bases from J, the gap between germline ends came to 9 bases. Germline CDR1 and CDR2: SGHAT and FQNNGV. Details on this clone: Its antigen is as yet unknown.

TCRdb's table, derived via immunoSEQ multiplex PCR, lists solely in-frame clones and lacks some. The sample consists of roughly 150,000 clones, roughly 90% of them appearing once. The TCR comes from an adult in good health. The J gene is TRBJ1-3, the V gene TRBV11-2; no clear D gene. Sequenced material: peripheral blood, taken on day 0 of AZD1222 vaccination. The CDR3 loop is CASSLDFFSSGNTIYF. The CDR3 DNA reads TGTGCCAGCAGCTTAGATTTCTTTAGCTCTGGAAACACCATATATTTT.